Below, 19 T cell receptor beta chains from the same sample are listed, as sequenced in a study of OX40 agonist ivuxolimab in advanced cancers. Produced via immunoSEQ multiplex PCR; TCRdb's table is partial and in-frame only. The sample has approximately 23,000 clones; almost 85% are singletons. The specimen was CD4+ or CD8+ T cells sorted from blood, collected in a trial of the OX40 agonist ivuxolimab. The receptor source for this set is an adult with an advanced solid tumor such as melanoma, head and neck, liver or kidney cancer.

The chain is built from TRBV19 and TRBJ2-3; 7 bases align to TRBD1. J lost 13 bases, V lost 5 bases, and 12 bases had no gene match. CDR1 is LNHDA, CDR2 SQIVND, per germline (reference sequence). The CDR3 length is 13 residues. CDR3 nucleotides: TGTGCCAGTAGTTCCCGGACAGGACGGGCGGAGTATTTT. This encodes CASSSRTGRAEYF.

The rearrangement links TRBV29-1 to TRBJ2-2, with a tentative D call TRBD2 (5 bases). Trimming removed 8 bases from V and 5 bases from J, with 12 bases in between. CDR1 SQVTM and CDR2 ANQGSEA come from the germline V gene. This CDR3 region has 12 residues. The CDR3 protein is CSSGGSTGELFF. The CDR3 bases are TGCAGCTCGGGCGGGTCAACCGGGGAGCTGTTTTTT.

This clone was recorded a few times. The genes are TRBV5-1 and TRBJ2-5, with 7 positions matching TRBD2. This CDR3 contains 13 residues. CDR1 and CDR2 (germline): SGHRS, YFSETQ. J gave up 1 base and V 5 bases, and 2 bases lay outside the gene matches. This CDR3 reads CASRGEGQETQYF. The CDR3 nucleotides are TGCGCCAGCAGGGGGGAGGGCCAAGAGACCCAGTACTTC. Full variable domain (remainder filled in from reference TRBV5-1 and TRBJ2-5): KAGVTQTPRYLIKTRGQQVTLSCSPISGHRSVSWYQQTPGQGLQFLFEYFSETQRNKGNFPGRFSGRQFSNSRSEMNVSTLELGDSALYLCASRGEGQETQYFGPGTRLLVL.

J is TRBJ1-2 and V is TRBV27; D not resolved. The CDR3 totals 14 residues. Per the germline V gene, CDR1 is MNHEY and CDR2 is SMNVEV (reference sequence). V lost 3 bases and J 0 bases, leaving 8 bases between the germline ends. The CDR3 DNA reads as TGTGCCAGCAGTTTTATAGGGACTAACTATGGCTACACCTTC. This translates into CASSFIGTNYGYTF.

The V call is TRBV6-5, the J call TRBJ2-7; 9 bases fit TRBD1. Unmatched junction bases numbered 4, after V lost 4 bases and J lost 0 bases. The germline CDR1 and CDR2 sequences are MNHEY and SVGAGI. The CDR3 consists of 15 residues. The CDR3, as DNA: TGTGCCAGCAGTTTAGGACAGGGGCACTCCTACGAGCAGTACTTC. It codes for CASSLGQGHSYEQYF.

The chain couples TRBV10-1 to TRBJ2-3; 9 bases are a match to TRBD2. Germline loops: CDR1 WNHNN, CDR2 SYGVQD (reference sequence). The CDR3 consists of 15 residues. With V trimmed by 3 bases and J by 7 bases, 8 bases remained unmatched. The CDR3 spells CASSDSGGTVYTQYF. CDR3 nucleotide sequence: TGCGCCAGCAGTGACAGCGGGGGGACTGTATATACGCAGTATTTT.

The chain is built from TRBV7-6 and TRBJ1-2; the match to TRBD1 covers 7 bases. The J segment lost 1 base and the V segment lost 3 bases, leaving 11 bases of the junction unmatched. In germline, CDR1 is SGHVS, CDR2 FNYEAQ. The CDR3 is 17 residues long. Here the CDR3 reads CASSFTGDSPFNYGYTF. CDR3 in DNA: TGTGCCAGCAGCTTTACAGGGGACTCACCCTTTAACTATGGCTACACCTTC.

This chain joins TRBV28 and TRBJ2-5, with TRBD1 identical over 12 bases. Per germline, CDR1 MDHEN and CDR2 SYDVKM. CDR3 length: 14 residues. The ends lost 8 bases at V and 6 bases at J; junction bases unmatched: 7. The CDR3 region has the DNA TGTGCCAGCCAGGGGACAGGGGGCGGGAAGACCCAGTACTTC. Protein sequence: CASQGTGGGKTQYF.

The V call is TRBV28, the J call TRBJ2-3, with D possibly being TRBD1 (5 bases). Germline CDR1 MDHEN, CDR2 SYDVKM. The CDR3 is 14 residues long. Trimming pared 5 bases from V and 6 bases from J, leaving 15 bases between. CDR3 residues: CASSITGSPDTQYF. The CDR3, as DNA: TGTGCCAGCAGTATAACAGGTTCTCCGGATACGCAGTATTTT.

The DNA of the CDR3 is TGCGCCAGCAGCCATCTCGATCCCAATTCACCCCTCCACTTT. Its protein is CASSHLDPNSPLHF. This chain joins TRBV4-1 and TRBJ1-6; no reliable D call. V lost 3 bases to trimming and J lost 7 bases, with 10 bases between them. Per germline, CDR1 MGHRA and CDR2 YSYEKL. CDR3 size: 14 residues.

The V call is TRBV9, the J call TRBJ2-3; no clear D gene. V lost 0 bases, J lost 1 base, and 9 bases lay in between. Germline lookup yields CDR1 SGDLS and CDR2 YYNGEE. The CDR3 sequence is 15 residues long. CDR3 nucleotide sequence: TGTGCCAGCAGCGTAGCTGCCTACGGCACAGATACGCAGTATTTT. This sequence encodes CASSVAAYGTDTQYF.

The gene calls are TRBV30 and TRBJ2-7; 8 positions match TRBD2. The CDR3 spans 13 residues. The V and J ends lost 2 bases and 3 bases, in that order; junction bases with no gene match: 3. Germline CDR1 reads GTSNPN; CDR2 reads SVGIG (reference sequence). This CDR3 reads CAWSHGGDYEQYF. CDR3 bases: TGTGCCTGGAGTCACGGGGGGGACTACGAGCAGTACTTC.

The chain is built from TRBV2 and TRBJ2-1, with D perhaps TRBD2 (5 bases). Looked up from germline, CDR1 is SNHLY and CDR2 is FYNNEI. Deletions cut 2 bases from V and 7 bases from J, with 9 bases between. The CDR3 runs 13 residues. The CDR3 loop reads CASSENPGNEQFF. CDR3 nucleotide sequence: TGTGCCAGCAGTGAAAACCCGGGAAATGAGCAGTTCTTC. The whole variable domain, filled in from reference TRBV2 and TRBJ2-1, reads EPEVTQTPSHQVTQMGQEVILRCVPISNHLYFYWYRQILGQKVEFLVSFYNNEISEKSEIFDDQFSVERPDGSNFTLKIRSTKLEDSAMYFCASSENPGNEQFFGPGTRLTVL.

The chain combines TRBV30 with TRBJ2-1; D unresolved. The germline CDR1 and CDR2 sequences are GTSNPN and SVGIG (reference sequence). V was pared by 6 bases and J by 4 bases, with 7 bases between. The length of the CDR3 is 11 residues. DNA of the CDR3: TGTGCCTGCCTGGAGTACAATGAGCAGTTCTTC. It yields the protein CACLEYNEQFF.

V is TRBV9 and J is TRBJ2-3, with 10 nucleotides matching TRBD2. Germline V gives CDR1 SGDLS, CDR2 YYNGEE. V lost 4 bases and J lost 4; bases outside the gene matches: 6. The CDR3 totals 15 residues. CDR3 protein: CASSTTSGLPDTQYF. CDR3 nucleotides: TGTGCCAGCAGCACGACTAGCGGGTTGCCAGATACGCAGTATTTT.

The CDR3 DNA reads as TGTGCCAGCAGTTCTCATGGGTGGAGGACTCTTTCCGAGCAGTACTTC. Amino acids: CASSSHGWRTLSEQYF. This chain connects TRBV28 to TRBJ2-7, with D possibly matching TRBD2 (5 bases). V lost 4 bases and J lost 6, with 22 bases in between. The CDR3 loop spans 16 amino acids. Germline V gene data show CDR1 as MDHEN and CDR2 as SYDVKM.

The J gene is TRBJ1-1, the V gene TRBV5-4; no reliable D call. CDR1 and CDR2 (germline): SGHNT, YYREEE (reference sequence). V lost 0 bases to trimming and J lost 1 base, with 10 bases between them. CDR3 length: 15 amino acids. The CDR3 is CASSLAVQKNTEAFF. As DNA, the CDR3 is TGTGCCAGCAGCTTGGCCGTCCAGAAGAACACTGAAGCTTTCTTT. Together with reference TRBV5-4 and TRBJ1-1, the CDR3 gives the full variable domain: ETGVTQSPTHLIKTRGQQVTLRCSSQSGHNTVSWYQQALGQGPQFIFQYYREEENGRGNFPPRFSGLQFPNYSSELNVNALELDDSALYLCASSLAVQKNTEAFFGQGTRLTVV.

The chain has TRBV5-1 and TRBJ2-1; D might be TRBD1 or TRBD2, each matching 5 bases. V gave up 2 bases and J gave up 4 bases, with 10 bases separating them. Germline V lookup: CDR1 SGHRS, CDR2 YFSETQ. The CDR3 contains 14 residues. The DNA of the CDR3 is TGCGCCAGCAGCTTACGGGGCCCTTACAATGAGCAGTTCTTC. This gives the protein CASSLRGPYNEQFF.

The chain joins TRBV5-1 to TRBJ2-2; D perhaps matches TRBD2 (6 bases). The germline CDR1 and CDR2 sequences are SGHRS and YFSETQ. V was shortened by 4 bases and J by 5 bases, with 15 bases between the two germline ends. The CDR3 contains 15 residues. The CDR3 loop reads CASSAGGFGTGELFF. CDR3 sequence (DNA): TGCGCCAGCAGCGCCGGAGGGTTCGGGACCGGGGAGCTGTTTTTT.